Presented here are 30 T cell receptor beta chains from one specimen sequenced in a study of T cell repertoires in breast cancer. Primers covering all TCR V genes were used in emulsion RT-PCR on CD8+ T cells. Blocking oligonucleotides added to a second nested PCR suppressed unpaired genes. TCRdb re-called the emulsion pairing reads with MiXCR, one entry per CDR3 protein. Of roughly 39,000 distinct CDR3 sequences in the sample, less than 55% were seen once. What was sequenced was CD8+ T cells. These receptor sequences come from a pool of human donors with breast cancer or a healthy control (not recorded which).

This clonotype was recorded a few times. V usage is TRBV5-4 and J usage is TRBJ2-1; D remains unclear. The CDR3 spans 15 residues. V was cut by 1 base and J by 4 bases, with 12 bases left in between. Germline CDR1 is SGHNT and CDR2 is YYREEE (reference sequence). As DNA, the CDR3 is TGTGCCAGCAGCTTGAACGGCAGATTTTACAATGAGCAGTTCTTC. It translates to CASSLNGRFYNEQFF.

The chain couples TRBV6-1 to TRBJ1-1, with D possibly TRBD1 on 5 matching bases. The CDR3 is 14 residues long. Germline V gene data show CDR1 as MNHNS and CDR2 as SASEGT. Trimming shortened V by 7 bases and J by 6 bases, and 18 bases separated the two germline ends. The CDR3 loop reads CASNKDMTRPEAFF. In nucleotides, the CDR3 is TGTGCCAGCAACAAGGACATGACGCGACCTGAAGCTTTCTTT.

V and J are TRBV3-1 and TRBJ1-3; D perhaps matches TRBD1 (5 bases). Germline-derived CDR1 and CDR2 are LGHDT and YNNKEL (reference sequence). The germline V and J ends were trimmed by 4 bases and 4 bases, with 11 bases remaining between them. The length of the CDR3 is 14 residues. This CDR3 reads CASSRGTVGNTIYF. CDR3 sequence (DNA): TGTGCCAGCAGCCGCGGGACGGTAGGAAACACCATATATTTT.

This rearrangement joins TRBV5-4 to TRBJ2-5; 8 nucleotides agree with TRBD1. Trimming took 1 base from V and 1 from J; bases not matched to a gene: 3. Germline V lookup: CDR1 SGHNT, CDR2 YYREEE (reference sequence). CDR3 length equals 15 residues. The CDR3 nucleotides read TGTGCCAGCAGCTTGTACGGACAGGGCCAAGAGACCCAGTACTTC. It specifies CASSLYGQGQETQYF.

The chain recombines TRBV4-1 with TRBJ1-6; the D is unclear. Germline V gives CDR1 MGHRA, CDR2 YSYEKL. Trimming removed 5 bases at V and 8 bases at J, with 19 bases between. This CDR3 is built from 16 residues. CDR3 bases: TGCGCCAGCAGCTCAAGATCGACAATTTCGGATTCACCCCTCCACTTT. It translates to CASSSRSTISDSPLHF.

There are a few counts of this clonotype. The chain joins TRBV28 to TRBJ1-2; 7 nucleotides agree with TRBD1. Germline CDR1 is MDHEN and CDR2 is SYDVKM. J lost 5 bases, V lost 1 base, and 10 bases had no gene match. The CDR3 spans 16 residues. CDR3 sequence reads: CASSLSAGGLGYGYTF. The CDR3 nucleotides read TGTGCCAGCAGTTTATCGGCAGGGGGATTAGGATATGGCTACACCTTC.

The J gene is TRBJ2-1, the V gene TRBV20-1; 10 nucleotides line up with TRBD2. Trimming at V came to 0 bases and at J to 7 bases, leaving 6 bases not matched to a gene. This CDR3 has 15 amino acids. Germline CDR1 and CDR2: DFQATT and SNEGSKA (reference sequence). In nucleotides, the CDR3 is TGCAGTGCTAGAGATTGGAGCGGGAGGGGGAATGAGCAGTTCTTC. This encodes CSARDWSGRGNEQFF.

A few counts support this clonotype. The V call is TRBV6-1, the J call TRBJ1-2; 8 bases agree with TRBD1. The V gene end was trimmed by 7 bases and the J gene end by 4 bases; junction bases not matched to a gene: 8. This CDR3 contains 14 residues. The germline CDR1 and CDR2 sequences are MNHNS and SASEGT. The CDR3 loop reads CASILQGAGYGYTF. The CDR3 DNA sequence: TGTGCCAGCATCCTGCAGGGGGCTGGCTATGGCTACACCTTC.

The rearrangement links TRBV5-4 to TRBJ2-3, with D perhaps matching TRBD2 (5 bases). Germline values: CDR1 SGHNT, CDR2 YYREEE (reference sequence). Between the trimmed V and J ends, which lost 4 bases and 0 bases, there was a span of 15 bases. The CDR3 length is 16 residues. CDR3 sequence: CASSLGAETSTDTQYF. The CDR3 DNA sequence: TGTGCCAGCAGCCTCGGAGCGGAAACTAGCACAGATACGCAGTATTTT.

The sample holds a few counts of this clonotype. The chain links TRBV3-1 to TRBJ2-1; 7 positions agree with TRBD1. This CDR3 is built from 13 residues. Looked up from germline, CDR1 is LGHDT and CDR2 is YNNKEL (reference sequence). With V trimmed by 9 bases and J by 3 bases, 5 bases remained unmatched. The CDR3 DNA reads TGTGCCAGTTCCGGGACAGTCTACAATGAGCAGTTCTTC. This gives the protein CASSGTVYNEQFF.

V usage is TRBV3-1 and J usage is TRBJ2-1, with 8 bases matching TRBD1. The V segment lost 3 bases and the J segment 7 bases; nucleotides outside the gene matches: 11. Germline V CDR1 and CDR2: LGHDT, YNNKEL (reference sequence). The CDR3 extends over 16 amino acids. CDR3 residues: CASSQTSATGANEQFF. In nucleotides, the CDR3 is TGTGCCAGCAGCCAGACTTCGGCGACAGGGGCGAATGAGCAGTTCTTC.

This sequence joins TRBV7-9 and TRBJ1-1; D is uncertain. There are 13 residues in the CDR3. The V gene lost 1 base and the J gene lost 3 bases, with 6 bases spanning the gap. Germline V gives CDR1 SEHNR, CDR2 FQNEAQ (reference sequence). The DNA for the CDR3 is TGTGCCAGCAGCTTAGTCGGGGACACTGAAGCTTTCTTT. It is translated as CASSLVGDTEAFF.

The chain is built from TRBV9 and TRBJ2-1, with TRBD2 matching 11 bases. CDR3 size: 16 residues. Germline CDR1 SGDLS, CDR2 YYNGEE. V was clipped by 0 bases and J by 7 bases; unmatched bases: 6. The CDR3 sequence: CASSVDPGLAVNEQFF. CDR3 nucleotides: TGTGCCAGCAGCGTAGACCCGGGACTAGCGGTGAATGAGCAGTTCTTC.

The V and J genes are TRBV12-3 or TRBV12-4 and TRBJ1-6; 11 bases align to TRBD1. The V and J ends lost 4 bases and 10 bases, in that order; junction bases with no gene match: 3. This CDR3 has 14 amino acids. The CDR3 DNA follows: TGTGCCAGCAGTTGGACAGGGGGCGCCTCACCCCTCCACTTT. It specifies CASSWTGGASPLHF.

On this clonotype: At one end, the junction sequence differs from germline, possibly due to a read error. V is TRBV29-1 and J is TRBJ2-1, with TRBD2 identical over 14 bases. This CDR3 comprises 16 residues. The germline V gene encodes CDR1 SQVTM and CDR2 ANQGSEA. As DNA, the CDR3 is TGCGGCGTTGAAGATCAGACTAGCGGGAGGGTTGGGGAGCAGTTCTTC. The encoded protein is CGVEDQTSGRVGEQFF.

This clonotype was seen a few times. This chain joins TRBV20-1 and TRBJ2-7; D possibly corresponds to TRBD1 (5 bases). Trimming left V 0 bases short and J 3 bases short, with 12 bases between. The V gene's germline CDR1 is DFQATT and CDR2 SNEGSKA (reference sequence). CDR3 length: 14 residues. The CDR3 DNA is TGCAGTGCTAGAGAATCAGGGTTCCTCTACGAGCAGTACTTC. Translating gives CSARESGFLYEQYF.

This clonotype was seen ten or more times. The V call is TRBV27, the J call TRBJ2-7; D ambiguous. The CDR3 contains 10 residues. The V gene's germline CDR1 is MNHEY and CDR2 SMNVEV (reference sequence). The V and J ends lost 6 bases and 6 bases respectively, with 6 bases between them. CDR3 protein: CASSEGEQYF. CDR3 coding DNA: TGTGCCAGCAGCGAAGGCGAGCAGTACTTC.

The chain couples TRBV6-6 to TRBJ1-1; D is unresolved. The CDR3 is 13 residues long. Trimming removed 2 bases from V and 7 bases from J, with 11 bases in between. Germline CDR1 MNHNY, CDR2 SVGAGI (reference sequence). CDR3 coding DNA: TGTGCCAGCAGTTACGGCGATGAGATTGAAGCTTTCTTT. Its translation is CASSYGDEIEAFF.

This clonotype was picked up one time. At one boundary the junction diverges from the germline segment, which might be a read error. This chain joins TRBV5-1 and TRBJ1-1; D is unclear. The germline gives CDR1 SGHRS, CDR2 YFSETQ. There are 12 residues in the CDR3. This chain's CDR3 is CASSSQNTKAFF. CDR3 nucleotide sequence: TGCGCCAGTAGCTCCCAGAACACTAAAGCTTTCTTT.

With respect to this clonotype: Being one base from a much bigger clone, this may be a read error. The rearrangement uses TRBV6-5 and TRBJ1-1, with D tentatively TRBD1 (6 bases). Trimming removed 0 bases at V and 5 bases at J, with 13 bases between. In germline, CDR1 is MNHEY, CDR2 SVGAGI. This CDR3 region has 15 residues. CDR3: CASSYSTGAGTEAFF. For the CDR3, the DNA is TGTGCCAGCAGTTACTCGACAGGAGCAGGTACTGAAGCTTTCTTT.

V usage is TRBV29-1 and J usage is TRBJ2-1, with 10 bases matching TRBD1. The CDR3 runs 17 residues. V was clipped by 5 bases and J by 6 bases; unmatched bases: 16. Germline-derived CDR1 and CDR2 are SQVTM and ANQGSEA. CDR3 DNA: TGCAGCGTTCCGGGGACAGGGGTAGGGTCGGGGATCAATGAGCAGTTCTTC. Protein product: CSVPGTGVGSGINEQFF.

Notes on this clonotype: A much larger clone differs by one base, so this may be a read error. This chain uses TRBV28 with TRBJ2-7; D remains unclear. V was shortened by 5 bases and J by 3 bases, with 17 bases between the two germline ends. The CDR3 has 15 residues. The germline CDR1 and CDR2 sequences are MDHEN and SYDVKM. The CDR3 DNA sequence: TGTGCCAGCAGTCTAGAAATCGCTAGGTTCTACGAGCAGTACTTC. Protein sequence: CASSLEIARFYEQYF. Full variable domain (remainder filled in from reference TRBV28 and TRBJ2-7): DVKVTQSSRYLVKRTGEKVFLECVQDMDHENMFWYRQDPGLGLRLIYFSYDVKMKEKGDIPEGYSVSREKKERFSLILESASTNQTSMYLCASSLEIARFYEQYFGPGTRLTVT.

The chain joins TRBV27 to TRBJ2-6, with D perhaps matching TRBD2 (5 bases). The CDR3 consists of 17 residues. Trimming took 0 bases from V and 0 from J, leaving 9 bases between them. Germline lookup yields CDR1 MNHEY and CDR2 SMNVEV (reference sequence). The CDR3 here is CASSLSYGDSGANVLTF. CDR3 nucleotide sequence: TGTGCCAGCAGTTTATCGTACGGGGACTCTGGGGCCAACGTCCTGACTTTC.

The genes are TRBV7-2 and TRBJ2-5, with 12 bases that match TRBD2. The CDR3 extends over 15 amino acids. V gave up 5 bases and J gave up 2 bases; unmatched junction bases: 3. CDR1 is SGHTA, CDR2 FQGNSA, per germline. DNA for the CDR3: TGTGCCAGCAGCAGGACTAGCGGGAAACAAGAGACCCAGTACTTC. It specifies CASSRTSGKQETQYF.

This clonotype showed up many times. In DNA form, the CDR3 reads TGCAGTGCTAGGGTCGGATCGTACAATGAGCAGTTCTTC. Protein: CSARVGSYNEQFF. V is TRBV20-1 and J is TRBJ2-1; D is unresolved. The ends were cut back, 3 bases at V and 4 bases at J, with 10 bases in the middle. The CDR3 extends over 13 amino acids. Germline V gives CDR1 DFQATT, CDR2 SNEGSKA (reference sequence).

The chain couples TRBV5-4 to TRBJ2-5; 8 bases fit TRBD1. Germline CDR1 reads SGHNT; CDR2 reads YYREEE (reference sequence). V was clipped by 0 bases and J by 4 bases; unmatched bases: 5. The CDR3 runs 15 residues. The CDR3 DNA reads as TGTGCCAGCAGCTTGGGGCAGGGGGCAGGAGAGACCCAGTACTTC. This gives the protein CASSLGQGAGETQYF.

This clonotype was counted between two and nine times. This chain joins TRBV2 and TRBJ2-3; 13 nucleotides align to TRBD2. Trimming took 6 bases from V and 3 from J; bases not matched to a gene: 0. Germline V CDR1 and CDR2: SNHLY, FYNNEI. This CDR3 spans 14 amino acids. The DNA of the CDR3 is TGTGCCAGCAGGGGACTAGCGGGAACAGATACGCAGTATTTT. Its protein product is CASRGLAGTDTQYF.

The chain joins TRBV4-1 to TRBJ2-5, with 9 bases that match TRBD1. With 2 bases clipped from V and 2 bases from J, the junction kept 6 bases outside the gene matches. CDR1 is MGHRA, CDR2 YSYEKL, per germline. The CDR3 loop spans 16 amino acids. CDR3 protein: CASSQPPGQGQETQYF. The CDR3 DNA reads TGCGCCAGCAGCCAACCCCCGGGACAGGGTCAAGAGACCCAGTACTTC.

Only a few counts were recorded for this clonotype. V gene TRBV19 combines with J gene TRBJ2-1, with a weak D call TRBD2 (6 bases). CDR1 is LNHDA, CDR2 SQIVND, per germline (reference sequence). Trimming cost V 2 bases and J 0 bases, with 14 bases left between them. The CDR3 has 17 amino acids. CDR3 loop: CASSIFGDWSSYNEQFF. CDR3 DNA sequence: TGTGCCAGTAGTATATTTGGGGACTGGAGCTCCTACAATGAGCAGTTCTTC.

The rearrangement uses TRBV11-3 and TRBJ2-2; 9 bases are shared with TRBD2. CDR3 length equals 15 residues. Trimming removed 6 bases from V and 2 bases from J; junction bases left unmatched: 4. The germline V gene has CDR1 SGHNT and CDR2 YENEEA. CDR3 sequence reads: CASSEAGGNTGELFF. The DNA for the CDR3 is TGTGCCAGCAGTGAAGCGGGGGGCAACACCGGGGAGCTGTTTTTT.